A single sample is the source of the 23 T cell receptor beta chains below, sequenced in a study of blood T cell repertoires in COVID-19. The table came from immunoSEQ multiplex PCR; TCRdb's copy has only in-frame clones and leaves some out. The sample records about 200,000 clones, roughly 84% being singletons. The sequencing sample was made of peripheral blood. These TCRs come from a woman of 80 years or more with acute or convalescent COVID-19.

This clone was recorded once. The chain couples TRBV7-2 to TRBJ1-1; 7 nucleotides line up with TRBD1. From germline, CDR1 is SGHTA and CDR2 FQGNSA. The CDR3 loop spans 15 amino acids. V shed 5 bases, J shed 11 bases, and the junction held 17 bases outside the gene matches. The CDR3 nucleotides read TGTGCCAGCAGCCTTACAGGGGTCCTACAGGGTCCCGCTTTCTTT. It codes for CASSLTGVLQGPAFF.

V gene TRBV5-1 combines with J gene TRBJ2-2; D may be TRBD1 or TRBD2 (6 bases each). V was clipped by 4 bases and J by 4 bases, with 14 bases between them. CDR3 size: 15 residues. Germline V gene sequence: CDR1 SGHRS, CDR2 YFSETQ. CDR3 residues: CASSLGGGTTGELFF. CDR3 in DNA: TGCGCCAGCAGCCTGGGGGGCGGAACCACCGGGGAGCTGTTTTTT.

The chain carries TRBV6-5 and TRBJ1-5, with TRBD1 identical over 8 bases. CDR3 length: 15 amino acids. The germline gives CDR1 MNHEY, CDR2 SVGAGI. V shed 7 bases and J 0 bases; nucleotides not matched to a gene: 5. The CDR3 spells CASTRGQDSNQPQHF. The CDR3 DNA reads TGTGCCAGCACCCGGGGACAGGATAGCAATCAGCCCCAGCATTTT.

This chain links TRBV7-2 with TRBJ2-7; 11 positions agree with TRBD2. After removal of 8 bases from V and 6 bases from J, the junction contained 6 bases not matched to a gene. From germline, CDR1 is SGHTA and CDR2 FQGNSA. The CDR3 totals 13 residues. The CDR3 reads CASLLAGVGEQYF. CDR3 nucleotide sequence: TGTGCCAGCCTACTAGCGGGGGTTGGCGAGCAGTACTTC.

The chain combines TRBV5-1 with TRBJ1-1; a weak D match, TRBD1 (5 bases). V was cut by 0 bases and J by 7 bases, with 16 bases left in between. The CDR3 consists of 15 residues. Germline CDR1 is SGHRS and CDR2 is YFSETQ. The CDR3 loop is CASSLDVGPSGEAFF. CDR3 nucleotide sequence: TGCGCCAGCAGCTTGGACGTGGGGCCGTCGGGTGAAGCTTTCTTT.

J is TRBJ2-3 and V is TRBV3-1 (or the pseudogene TRBV3-2), with 9 bases identical to TRBD2. The CDR3 runs to 17 residues. J lost 9 bases, V lost 5 bases, and 18 bases had no gene match. The V gene's germline CDR1 is LGHDT and CDR2 YNNKEL (reference sequence). The CDR3 loop reads CASSSHGQRGRASTQYF. For the CDR3, the DNA is TGTGCCAGCAGCTCACACGGACAACGCGGGAGGGCCTCAACGCAGTATTTT.

This chain connects TRBV28 to TRBJ2-2; D may be TRBD2 (5 bases). Germline V lookup: CDR1 MDHEN, CDR2 SYDVKM. Trimming shortened V by 2 bases and J by 0 bases, and 7 bases separated the two germline ends. The CDR3 consists of 15 residues. CDR3 sequence reads: CASSLSGPNTGELFF. CDR3 coding DNA: TGTGCCAGCAGTTTAAGCGGACCGAACACCGGGGAGCTGTTTTTT.

V is TRBV15 and J is TRBJ2-1; 11 positions match TRBD2. The V segment lost 8 bases and the J segment 0 bases; nucleotides outside the gene matches: 6. CDR3 length: 16 residues. CDR1 and CDR2 from the germline V gene are LNHNV and YYDKDF (reference sequence). The CDR3 DNA reads TGTGCCACCTCTCCGACTAGCGGGACCTCCTACAATGAGCAGTTCTTC. The encoded protein is CATSPTSGTSYNEQFF.

This clone occurred once. The genes are TRBV18 and TRBJ2-7, with D tentatively TRBD1 (6 bases). This CDR3 is 13 amino acids long. V dropped 3 bases and J dropped 0 bases, with 6 bases sitting between them. Germline V gives CDR1 KGHSH, CDR2 LQKENI. The CDR3 DNA reads as TGTGCCAGCTCACCGGACAGCTCCTACGAGCAGTACTTC. Translation: CASSPDSSYEQYF.

The J gene is TRBJ2-7, the V gene TRBV7-3, with TRBD2 as a possible D gene (6 bases). The germline CDR1 and CDR2 sequences are SGHTA and FQGTGA. Trimming shortened V by 0 bases and J by 5 bases, and 23 bases separated the two germline ends. CDR3 length: 18 amino acids. The CDR3 reads CASSLTNGRAGNQNEQYF. The CDR3 region has the DNA TGTGCCAGCAGCTTAACCAACGGGCGAGCGGGTAATCAGAACGAGCAGTACTTC.

The chain couples TRBV28 to TRBJ2-5; a possible D gene is TRBD1 (6 bases). Germline CDR1 reads MDHEN; CDR2 reads SYDVKM. V lost 2 bases and J lost 0, with 10 bases in between. The CDR3 is 15 residues long. The CDR3 nucleotides are TGTGCCAGCAGTTTAGGGGGCAGTTACCAAGAGACCCAGTACTTC. The encoded protein is CASSLGGSYQETQYF.

V is TRBV4-3 and J is TRBJ1-2; D gene ambiguous. The CDR3 contains 14 residues. Per germline, CDR1 LGHNA and CDR2 YSLEER. The V end lost 1 base, the J end lost 6 bases, and 12 bases lay between the germline ends. CDR3: CASSQVMEINGYTF. CDR3 DNA sequence: TGCGCCAGCAGCCAAGTCATGGAGATTAATGGCTACACCTTC.

V and J are TRBV2 and TRBJ2-3; 9 bases agree with TRBD2. CDR1 and CDR2 (germline): SNHLY, FYNNEI. After removal of 5 bases from V and 0 bases from J, the junction contained 12 bases not matched to a gene. CDR3 length equals 18 residues. CDR3 nucleotides: TGTGCCAGCAGTAAGGGACTAGCCTTGCGGGCTAGCACAGATACGCAGTATTTT. Its protein product is CASSKGLALRASTDTQYF. Full variable domain (rest looked up from reference TRBV2 and TRBJ2-3): EPEVTQTPSHQVTQMGQEVILRCVPISNHLYFYWYRQILGQKVEFLVSFYNNEISEKSEIFDDQFSVERPDGSNFTLKIRSTKLEDSAMYFCASSKGLALRASTDTQYFGPGTRLTVL.

The rearrangement links TRBV6-5 to TRBJ1-2; no firm D call. CDR1 and CDR2 from the germline V gene are MNHEY and SVGAGI. Trimming stripped 8 bases from V and 2 bases from J, with 12 bases between. CDR3 length equals 13 residues. In DNA form, the CDR3 reads TGTGCCAGCGGCGACTCTTCCAACTATGGCTACACCTTC. Translated: CASGDSSNYGYTF.

The chain combines TRBV6-5 with TRBJ1-1; 7 bases fit TRBD1. The J segment lost 8 bases and the V segment lost 7 bases, leaving 13 bases of the junction unmatched. The germline gives CDR1 MNHEY, CDR2 SVGAGI. This CDR3 comprises 14 residues. The CDR3 sequence: CASIVPGGKKEAFF. The CDR3 DNA follows: TGTGCCAGCATAGTCCCAGGGGGTAAAAAAGAAGCTTTCTTT.

This chain joins TRBV7-2 and TRBJ1-1; 8 nucleotides line up with TRBD1. The CDR3 extends over 12 amino acids. Trimming at V came to 2 bases and at J to 10 bases, leaving 3 bases not matched to a gene. CDR1 and CDR2 (germline): SGHTA, FQGNSA. This CDR3 is CASSLNGQGAFF. CDR3 DNA sequence: TGTGCCAGCAGCTTAAATGGACAGGGAGCTTTCTTT.

The V call is TRBV13, the J call TRBJ1-1, with D uncertain. CDR1 and CDR2 from the germline V gene are PRHDT and FYEKMQ (reference sequence). V shed 1 base and J shed 4 bases, with 16 bases lying between them. The CDR3 extends over 16 amino acids. The CDR3 protein is CASSLDLVPEATEAFF. The CDR3 DNA is TGTGCCAGCAGCTTAGATCTAGTCCCGGAGGCCACTGAAGCTTTCTTT.

This clone came up a few times. The chain recombines TRBV7-8 with TRBJ1-2; D not certain. The CDR3 extends over 13 amino acids. Germline V gene lookup returns CDR1 SGHVS and CDR2 FQNEAQ. Trimming took off 5 bases at V and 5 bases at J, with 12 bases between the two ends. CDR3: CASSPYDPYGYTF. The CDR3 DNA is TGTGCCAGCAGCCCCTATGATCCTTATGGCTACACCTTC.

The CDR3 nucleotides are TGTGCCAGTAGTGCCGGGGGGGGATCGAAAGAAGCTTTCTTT. Amino acid sequence: CASSAGGGSKEAFF. This sequence joins TRBV19 and TRBJ1-1; TRBD1 might be the D (5 bases). Per germline, CDR1 LNHDA and CDR2 SQIVND (reference sequence). Trimming pared 5 bases from V and 8 bases from J, leaving 18 bases between. CDR3 length equals 14 residues.

V is TRBV7-9 and J is TRBJ2-7; 8 bases map to TRBD1. With 10 bases clipped from V and 1 base from J, the junction kept 3 bases outside the gene matches. Germline loops: CDR1 SEHNR, CDR2 FQNEAQ (reference sequence). This CDR3 is built from 12 residues. CDR3 nucleotides: TGTGCCACCAGGGGGCAGTCCTACGAGCAGTACTTC. It yields the protein CATRGQSYEQYF. The variable domain in full, with the rest retrieved from reference TRBV7-9 and TRBJ2-7, is DTGVSQNPRHKITKRGQNVTFRCDPISEHNRLYWYRQTLGQGPEFLTYFQNEAQLEKSRLLSDRFSAERPKGSFSTLEIQRTEQGDSAMYLCATRGQSYEQYFGPGTRLTVT.

The chain has TRBV7-9 and TRBJ1-3; TRBD1 might be the D (5 bases). V dropped 5 bases and J dropped 1 base, with 9 bases sitting between them. CDR3 size: 14 residues. CDR1 and CDR2 from the germline V gene are SEHNR and FQNEAQ (reference sequence). The CDR3: CASSLGGSGNTIYF. The CDR3 region has the DNA TGTGCCAGCAGCCTCGGGGGTTCTGGAAACACCATATATTTT.

The gene calls are TRBV5-1 and TRBJ2-2; maybe TRBD1 (6 bases). The CDR3 spans 14 residues. V lost 3 bases and J lost 3, with 9 bases in between. The germline CDR1 and CDR2 sequences are SGHRS and YFSETQ. DNA for the CDR3: TGCGCCAGCAGCTCAGGACAGCACACCGGGGAGCTGTTTTTT. Residues: CASSSGQHTGELFF.

The J gene is TRBJ2-5, the V gene TRBV15; no clear D. Germline CDR1 LNHNV, CDR2 YYDKDF (reference sequence). V gave up 1 base and J gave up 3 bases, with 12 bases separating them. The CDR3 contains 15 residues. The CDR3 coding sequence is TGTGCCACCAGCAGAGTTCTGAGCGAGAAAGAGACCCAGTACTTC. This gives the protein CATSRVLSEKETQYF. Together with reference TRBV15 and TRBJ2-5, the CDR3 gives the full variable domain: DAMVIQNPRYQVTQFGKPVTLSCSQTLNHNVMYWYQQKSSQAPKLLFHYYDKDFNNEADTPDNFQSRRPNTSFCFLDIRSPGLGDTAMYLCATSRVLSEKETQYFGPGTRLLVL.